This entry lists 21 T cell receptor beta chains sequenced from one sample in a study of tumor-infiltrating lymphocytes in primary liver carcinoma. TCR beta cDNA was made from approximately 500 ng total RNA with a constant-region primer. Three-round nested multiplex PCR performed with slightly modified ARM-PCR produced the TCR beta libraries. TRBV1-TRBV30 forward and Cbeta reverse primers drove the first two roughly 11-cycle rounds. Using its own MiXCR run on the multiplex PCR reads, TCRdb lists one record per CDR3 protein. The profile covers about 320,000 distinct CDR3 sequences, with approximately 65% appearing a single time and more than 8.5% taken by the ten largest. For blood RNA, unsorted whole blood served as the source, and germline DNA was extracted too. The sample was peripheral blood. The receptor source for this set is a middle-aged man with primary liver carcinoma and hepatitis B virus infection.

Of note for this clonotype: The junction and the germline gene differ at one end; a read error may be behind it. This chain connects TRBV20-1 to TRBJ2-1, with D uncertain. The CDR3 runs 16 residues. In germline, CDR1 is DFQATT, CDR2 SNEGSKA (reference sequence). In nucleotides, the CDR3 is TGCAGTTCTAGGGATAGTAGCCGGAGTTCGTACAATGAGCAGTTCTTC. Protein: CSSRDSSRSSYNEQFF.

Worth noting for this clonotype: One junction end disagrees with the germline gene, perhaps due to a read error. CDR3: CASSPLEGFRDDQFF. DNA for the CDR3: TGTGCCAGCAGCCCATTGGAGGGGTTCAGGGATGATCAGTTCTTC. The V gene is TRBV11-1, the J gene TRBJ2-1; maybe TRBD2 (6 bases). The CDR3 is made up of 15 amino acids. The germline V gene encodes CDR1 SGHAT and CDR2 FQDESV (reference sequence).

As regards this clonotype: This may be a read error: a much more frequent sequence differs by one nucleotide. This rearrangement joins TRBV29-1 to TRBJ2-7; 8 nucleotides line up with TRBD1. This CDR3 has 13 amino acids. The germline V gene encodes CDR1 SQVTM and CDR2 ANQGSEA. This CDR3 is CSGGQGASFEQYF. The CDR3 bases are TGCAGCGGAGGACAGGGCGCCTCCTTCGAGCAGTACTTC.

With respect to this clonotype: Sequence at one end of the junction differs from germline and may be a read error. The CDR3 spells CASSPGTGLTGELLF. CDR3 nucleotide sequence: TGTGCCAGCAGCCCCGGGACGGGGTTGACCGGGGAGCTGCTTTTT. The chain links TRBV12-3 or TRBV12-4 to TRBJ2-2, with D perhaps given as TRBD1 or TRBD2 (5 bases each). The CDR3 loop spans 15 amino acids.

As for this clonotype: The junction shows a germline mismatch at one end, possibly a read error. This chain connects TRBV4-2 to TRBJ1-2, with no clear D. The germline CDR1 and CDR2 sequences are LGHNA and YNFKEQ. The CDR3 consists of 16 residues. The CDR3 DNA is TGTGCCAGCAGGCAAGGGCGGTCTGAGGACCAACGGGGCTACACCTTC. This encodes CASRQGRSEDQRGYTF.

V and J are TRBV14 and TRBJ1-1, with 7 bases matching TRBD1. With V trimmed by 2 bases and J by 10 bases, 13 bases remained unmatched. The CDR3 is 15 amino acids. Germline V gene data show CDR1 as SGHDN and CDR2 as FVKESK. CDR3 nucleotides: TGTGCCAGCAGCCAACTATTGACAGGGAGTGGTCGAGCTTTCTTT. Translated: CASSQLLTGSGRAFF.

About this clonotype itself: With a much larger clone just one base away, this may be a read error. The chain uses TRBV6-5 and TRBJ2-3; the match to TRBD1 covers 8 bases. Unmatched junction bases numbered 16, after V lost 5 bases and J lost 0 bases. Germline CDR1 is MNHEY and CDR2 is SVGAGI. The CDR3 totals 19 residues. CDR3 sequence reads: CASSHPRTGRLVSTDTQYF. DNA of the CDR3: TGTGCCAGCAGTCATCCCCGGACAGGGAGACTCGTGAGCACAGATACGCAGTATTTT.

This clonotype was detected many times. The V gene is TRBV6-1, the J gene TRBJ1-3; D not certain. The germline V gene has CDR1 MNHNS and CDR2 SASEGT. With 3 bases removed from V and 9 bases from J, the gap between germline ends came to 6 bases. The CDR3 consists of 11 residues. Here the CDR3 reads CASSESATIYF. CDR3 DNA: TGTGCCAGCAGTGAGTCCGCCACCATATATTTT.

This clonotype is medium-sized. The chain carries TRBV11-2 and TRBJ2-5; 8 nucleotides agree with TRBD2. Looked up from germline, CDR1 is SGHAT and CDR2 is FQNNGV. There are 14 residues in the CDR3. The ends lost 3 bases at V and 2 bases at J; junction bases unmatched: 2. This CDR3 is CASSFSGGQETQYF. In DNA, the CDR3 is TGTGCCAGCAGCTTCAGCGGGGGACAAGAGACCCAGTACTTC.

At least ten counts were recorded for this clonotype. The chain combines TRBV10-3 with TRBJ2-7, with D perhaps matching TRBD2 (5 bases). V shed 9 bases and J shed 5 bases, with 20 bases lying between them. CDR1 and CDR2 from the germline V gene are ENHRY and SYGVKD. The CDR3 consists of 14 residues. The CDR3 loop reads CAINTRSLFDEQYF. The CDR3 DNA reads TGTGCCATTAACACTAGATCGCTCTTTGACGAGCAGTACTTC.

The V call is TRBV30, the J call TRBJ2-4, with D perhaps TRBD2 (6 bases). The CDR3 runs to 14 residues. From germline, CDR1 is GTSNPN and CDR2 SVGIG (reference sequence). Trimming removed 2 bases from V and 4 bases from J, with 12 bases in between. The CDR3 region has the DNA TGTGCCTGGAGTCAGGGCGGGGTGAAAAACATTCAGTACTTC. It specifies CAWSQGGVKNIQYF.

Comment on this clonotype: The DNA is omitted, as the CDR3 cannot be located on it reliably, and the CDR3 follows TCRdb's listing. The chain carries TRBV12-3 or TRBV12-4 and TRBJ1-2; the table assigns TRBD1, which was not confirmed against the DNA. The CDR3 adds up to 15 amino acids, both ends counted. Here the CDR3 reads CVSSLSQGPLYGCTF.

The chain joins TRBV24-1 to TRBJ2-5; D unclear. CDR1 is KGHDR, CDR2 SFDVKD, per germline. Trimming removed 0 bases at V and 5 bases at J, with 15 bases between. The CDR3 is 16 residues long. CDR3 coding DNA: TGTGCCACCAGTGATTTGAAGGATGGGATCGGGGAGACCCAGTACTTC. Translation: CATSDLKDGIGETQYF.

This clonotype was seen ten or more times. The chain carries TRBV4-3 and TRBJ2-1, with 7 bases that match TRBD2. With V trimmed by 3 bases and J by 7 bases, 15 bases remained unmatched. The germline V gene encodes CDR1 LGHNA and CDR2 YSLEER. The CDR3 runs 17 residues. Here the CDR3 reads CASSHRGAGDFWNEQFF. The DNA of the CDR3 is TGCGCCAGCAGCCACCGAGGGGCGGGAGATTTCTGGAATGAGCAGTTCTTC.

A note on this clonotype: This sequence may be a read error, since a much larger clone differs from it by one base. The genes are TRBV6-2 or TRBV6-3 and TRBJ2-2; 9 bases fit TRBD2. The CDR3 spans 15 residues. Germline CDR1 MNHEY, CDR2 SVGEGT. CDR3 amino acids: CASRLSGGNNGELFF. CDR3 bases: TGTGCCAGCAGGCTAAGCGGGGGGAACAACGGGGAGCTGTTTTTT.

This clonotype was seen a few times. The chain has TRBV6-1 and TRBJ2-3; D call uncertain. V lost 8 bases to trimming and J lost 2 bases, with 11 bases between them. The CDR3 has 13 amino acids. The germline V gene encodes CDR1 MNHNS and CDR2 SASEGT. Here the CDR3 DNA reads TGTGCCAGCTCTCCGGGTCCCACAGATACGCAGTATTTT. Its translation is CASSPGPTDTQYF.

This clonotype was seen only a few times. The genes are TRBV28 and TRBJ2-3; D uncertain. The germline CDR1 and CDR2 sequences are MDHEN and SYDVKM. The V gene lost 3 bases and the J gene lost 0 bases, with 10 bases spanning the gap. The CDR3 spans 15 residues. CDR3 in DNA: TGTGCCAGCAGTTTGAACCGGCTAAGCACAGATACGCAGTATTTT. Encoded protein: CASSLNRLSTDTQYF.

This clonotype has at least ten counts. The chain uses TRBV11-3 and TRBJ2-7; D is possibly TRBD1 (5 bases). CDR1 and CDR2 from the germline V gene are SGHNT and YENEEA. Trimming pared 2 bases from V and 4 bases from J, leaving 9 bases between. The length of the CDR3 is 13 residues. The CDR3 coding sequence is TGTGCCAGCAGCTTAATCAGGGTGTACGAGCAGTACTTC. Translated: CASSLIRVYEQYF.

This clonotype was observed many times. The chain is built from TRBV6-1 and TRBJ1-2; D not resolved. Trimming took 1 base from V and 2 from J, leaving 5 bases between them. The length of the CDR3 is 13 residues. Per germline, CDR1 MNHNS and CDR2 SASEGT. The CDR3 DNA reads as TGTGCCAGCAGTGAAGTTCCAAACTATGGCTACACCTTC. Its protein is CASSEVPNYGYTF.

This clonotype appeared a few times. The J gene is TRBJ2-7, the V gene TRBV7-8; weak D call: TRBD2 (5 bases). The CDR3 totals 12 residues. Per the germline V gene, CDR1 is SGHVS and CDR2 is FQNEAQ. V was shortened by 5 bases and J by 8 bases, with 13 bases between the two germline ends. DNA of the CDR3: TGTGCCAGCAGCCACAGAGGGTGGCAGCAGTACTTC. Protein sequence: CASSHRGWQQYF.

The chain links TRBV5-1 to TRBJ1-5; tentative D call: TRBD1 (6 bases). The CDR3 has 15 amino acids. V was clipped by 0 bases and J by 7 bases, with 14 bases between them. Per germline, CDR1 SGHRS and CDR2 YFSETQ. The DNA for the CDR3 is TGCGCCAGCAGCTTGGTGTCAGGGGTCGGCCAGCCCCAGCATTTT. This gives the protein CASSLVSGVGQPQHF.